This T cell receptor beta chain was documented in a study of blood T cells in healthy people across ages. Study-level information: About one barcoded beta molecule per two T cells came from capture by template switching.

This clonotype was picked up a small number of times. Its specificity is unknown. Findings of the study overall: The lack of PBMC sorting stopped any conclusive naive versus antigen-experienced comparison. A roughly linear fall in TCR beta diversity per million T cells was seen with increasing age.

V dropped 4 bases and J dropped 0; count of bases not matched to a gene: 19. Germline CDR1 and CDR2: SGHTA and FQGTGA. The CDR3 covers 21 residues. A sample-barcoded 5' primer and a J-beta primer mix were used in a second PCR of roughly 6 to 11 cycles. Each of the samples gave a minimum of 3 million paired-end reads that contained CDR3. In TCRdb, the 5' RACE reads were re-called with MiXCR into one record per CDR3 protein. The sample yields 550,000 to 750,000 distinct CDR3 sequences, approximately 21% seen once. The V gene is TRBV7-3, the J gene TRBJ2-3; TRBD2 matches at 10 bases. The clonotype was recovered from a man between 65 and 85 years old in good health. The sequenced sample was blood. CDR3 in amino acids: CASSSPPGSGRKSFSTDTQYF. CDR3 nucleotide sequence: TGTGCCAGCAGCTCCCCTCCTGGTAGCGGGAGGAAAAGCTTTAGCACAGATACGCAGTATTTT.